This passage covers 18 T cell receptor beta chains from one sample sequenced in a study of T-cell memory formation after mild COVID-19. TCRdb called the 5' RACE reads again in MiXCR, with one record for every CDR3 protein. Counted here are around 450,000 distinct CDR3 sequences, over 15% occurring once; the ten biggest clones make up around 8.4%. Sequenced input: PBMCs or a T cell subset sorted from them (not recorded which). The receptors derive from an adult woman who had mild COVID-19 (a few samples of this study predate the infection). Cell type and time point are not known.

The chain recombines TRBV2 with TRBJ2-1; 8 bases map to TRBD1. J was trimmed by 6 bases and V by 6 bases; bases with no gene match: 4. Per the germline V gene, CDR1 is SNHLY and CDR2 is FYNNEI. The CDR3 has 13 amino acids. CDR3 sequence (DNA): TGTGCCAGCAGCTGGACAGGGCGCAATGAGCAGTTCTTC. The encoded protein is CASSWTGRNEQFF.

CDR3 in amino acids: CASSLVGTVGLPYNSPLHF. CDR3 in DNA: TGTGCCAGCAGCTTAGTCGGCACAGTGGGTCTCCCGTATAATTCACCCCTCCACTTT. The chain combines TRBV11-2 with TRBJ1-6; D remains unclear. This CDR3 contains 19 residues. V lost 1 base and J lost 4, with 20 bases in between. Germline V gene sequence: CDR1 SGHAT, CDR2 FQNNGV.

CDR3 bases: TGTGCCAGCTCACCGGACAGGGGGATCGAGCAGTACTTC. Translating gives CASSPDRGIEQYF. The V and J genes are TRBV18 and TRBJ2-7; the match to TRBD1 covers 10 bases. V was clipped by 3 bases and J by 6 bases; unmatched bases: 2. Germline loops: CDR1 KGHSH, CDR2 LQKENI. This CDR3 is built from 13 residues.

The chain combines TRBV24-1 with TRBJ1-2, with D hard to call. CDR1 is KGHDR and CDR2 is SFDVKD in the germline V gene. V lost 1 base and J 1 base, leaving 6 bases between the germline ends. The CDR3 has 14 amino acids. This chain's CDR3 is CATSDFARNYGYTF. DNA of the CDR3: TGTGCCACCAGTGATTTTGCCCGTAACTATGGCTACACCTTC.

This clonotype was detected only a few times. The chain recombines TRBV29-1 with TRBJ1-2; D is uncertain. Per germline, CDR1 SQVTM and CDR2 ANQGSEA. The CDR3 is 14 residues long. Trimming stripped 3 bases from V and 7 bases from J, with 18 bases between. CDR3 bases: TGCAGCGTTGAGCGGCGGCAGGCGAGACGTGGCTACACCTTC. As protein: CSVERRQARRGYTF. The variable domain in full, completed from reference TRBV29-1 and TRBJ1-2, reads SAVISQKPSRDICQRGTSLTIQCQVDSQVTMMFWYRQQPGQSLTLIATANQGSEATYESGFVIDKFPISRPNLTFSTLTVSNMSPEDSSIYLCSVERRQARRGYTFGSGTRLTVV.

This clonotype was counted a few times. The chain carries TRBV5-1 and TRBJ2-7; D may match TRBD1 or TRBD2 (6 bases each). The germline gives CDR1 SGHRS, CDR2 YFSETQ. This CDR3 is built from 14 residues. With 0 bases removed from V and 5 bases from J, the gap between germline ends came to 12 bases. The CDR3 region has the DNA TGCGCCAGCAGCTTGGTCGGGGGCTTCGACGAGCAGTACTTC. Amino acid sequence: CASSLVGGFDEQYF.

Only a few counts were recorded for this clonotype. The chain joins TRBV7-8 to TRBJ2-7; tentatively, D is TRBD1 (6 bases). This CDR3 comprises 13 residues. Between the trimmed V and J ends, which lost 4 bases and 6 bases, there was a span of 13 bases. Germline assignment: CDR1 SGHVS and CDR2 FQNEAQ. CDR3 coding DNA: TGTGCCAGCAGCTCGGACAGTCTCTCCGAGCAGTACTTC. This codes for CASSSDSLSEQYF.

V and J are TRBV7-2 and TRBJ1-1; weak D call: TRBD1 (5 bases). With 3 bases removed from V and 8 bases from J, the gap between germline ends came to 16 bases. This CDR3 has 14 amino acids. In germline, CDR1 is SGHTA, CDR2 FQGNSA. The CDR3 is CASSLDGARLEAFF. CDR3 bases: TGTGCCAGCAGCTTGGATGGGGCCCGTCTAGAAGCTTTCTTT. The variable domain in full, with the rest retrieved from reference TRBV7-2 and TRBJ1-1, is GAGVSQSPSNKVTEKGKDVELRCDPISGHTALYWYRQSLGQGLEFLIYFQGNSAPDKSGLPSDRFSAERTGGSVSTLTIQRTQQEDSAVYLCASSLDGARLEAFFGQGTRLTVV.

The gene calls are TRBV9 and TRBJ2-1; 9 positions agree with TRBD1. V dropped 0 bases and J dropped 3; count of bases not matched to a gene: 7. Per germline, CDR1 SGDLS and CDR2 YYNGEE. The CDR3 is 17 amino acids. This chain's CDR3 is CASSVVGTGRNYNEQFF. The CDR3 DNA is TGTGCCAGCAGCGTAGTCGGGACAGGGAGAAACTACAATGAGCAGTTCTTC.

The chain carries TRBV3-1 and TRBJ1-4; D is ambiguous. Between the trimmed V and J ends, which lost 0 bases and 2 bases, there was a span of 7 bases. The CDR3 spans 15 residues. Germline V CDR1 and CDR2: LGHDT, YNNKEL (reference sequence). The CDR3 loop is CASSQDLSTNEKLFF. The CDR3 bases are TGTGCCAGCAGCCAAGATCTTTCGACTAATGAAAAACTGTTTTTT.

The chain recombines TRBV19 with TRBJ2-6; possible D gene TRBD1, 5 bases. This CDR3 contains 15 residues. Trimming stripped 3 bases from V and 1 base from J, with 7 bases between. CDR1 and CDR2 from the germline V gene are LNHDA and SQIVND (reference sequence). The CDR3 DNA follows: TGTGCCAGTAGTATGGGGCAGTCTGGGGCCAACGTCCTGACTTTC. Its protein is CASSMGQSGANVLTF.

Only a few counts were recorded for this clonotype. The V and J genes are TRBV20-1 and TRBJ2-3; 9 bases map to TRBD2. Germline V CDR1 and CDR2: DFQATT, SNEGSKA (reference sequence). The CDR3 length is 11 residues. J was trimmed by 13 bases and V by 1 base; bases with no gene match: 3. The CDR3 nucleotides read TGCAGTGCTAGAGGACTAGCGGATAAGTATTTT. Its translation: CSARGLADKYF.

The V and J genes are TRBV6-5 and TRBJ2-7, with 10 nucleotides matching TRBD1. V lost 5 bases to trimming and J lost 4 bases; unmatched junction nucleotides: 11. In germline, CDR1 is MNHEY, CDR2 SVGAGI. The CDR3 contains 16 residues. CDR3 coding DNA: TGTGCCAGCAGTATCATTCCGGGACAGGGGTTGTACGAGCAGTACTTC. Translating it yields CASSIIPGQGLYEQYF.

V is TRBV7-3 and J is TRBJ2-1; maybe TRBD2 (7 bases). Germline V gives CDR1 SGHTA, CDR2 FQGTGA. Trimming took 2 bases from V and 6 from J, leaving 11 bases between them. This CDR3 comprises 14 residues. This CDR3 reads CASSLAGAINEQFF. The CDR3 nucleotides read TGTGCCAGCAGCTTAGCGGGGGCTATCAATGAGCAGTTCTTC.

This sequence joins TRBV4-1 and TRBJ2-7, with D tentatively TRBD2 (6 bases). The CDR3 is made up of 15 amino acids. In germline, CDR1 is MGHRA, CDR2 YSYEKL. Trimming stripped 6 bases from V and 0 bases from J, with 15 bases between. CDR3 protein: CASREEIADSYEQYF. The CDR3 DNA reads TGCGCCAGCAGAGAGGAGATAGCGGACTCCTACGAGCAGTACTTC.

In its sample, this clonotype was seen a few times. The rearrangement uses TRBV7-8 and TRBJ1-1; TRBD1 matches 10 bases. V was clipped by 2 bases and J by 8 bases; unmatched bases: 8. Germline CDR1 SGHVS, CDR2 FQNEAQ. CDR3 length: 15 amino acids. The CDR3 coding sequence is TGTGCCAGCAGCTTACCGTCGGGACAGGGGACCGAAGCTTTCTTT. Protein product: CASSLPSGQGTEAFF.

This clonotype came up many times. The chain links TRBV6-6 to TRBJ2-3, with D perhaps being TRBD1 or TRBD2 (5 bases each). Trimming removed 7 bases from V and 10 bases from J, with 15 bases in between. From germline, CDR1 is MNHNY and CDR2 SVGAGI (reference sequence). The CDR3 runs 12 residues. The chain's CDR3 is CASTPLRGPQYF. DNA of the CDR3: TGTGCCAGCACCCCCCTCCGGGGCCCGCAGTATTTT.

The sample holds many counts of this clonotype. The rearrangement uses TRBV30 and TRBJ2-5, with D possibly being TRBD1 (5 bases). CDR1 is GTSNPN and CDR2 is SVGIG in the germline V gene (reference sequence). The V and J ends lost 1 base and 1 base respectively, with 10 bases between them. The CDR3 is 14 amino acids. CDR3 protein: CAWSADTFQETQYF. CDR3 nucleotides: TGTGCCTGGAGTGCGGACACTTTCCAAGAGACCCAGTACTTC. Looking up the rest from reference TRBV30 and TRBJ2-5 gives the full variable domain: SQTIHQWPATLVQPVGSPLSLECTVEGTSNPNLYWYRQAAGRGLQLLFYSVGIGQISSEVPQNLSASRPQDRQFILSSKKLLLSDSGFYLCAWSADTFQETQYFGPGTRLLVL.